What follows describes a single T cell receptor beta chain. There are a few counts of this clonotype. Its target antigen remains unknown. No much larger clone exists at a distance of one base, and base qualities are not known. This entry is derived from a study of blood T cells in healthy people across ages (dated by TCRdb to the mid-2010s). In terms of the full investigation: In model experiments, template switching captured roughly one uniquely barcoded TCR beta cDNA molecule for every two T cells. Age-related changes in TCR beta repertoire diversity were measured in the study by deep sequencing normalized with unique cDNA molecular identifiers. The donors were split into four age groups: young (average 16 years), middle-aged (about 40), aged (approximately 59) and long-lived (roughly 88). Two additional independent replicas of 1 million unique cDNA reads from the same blood draw were analyzed for two donors (one aged 18 to 29 and one aged 80 or older). Donors of different ages were randomly distributed across sequencing lanes to avoid experimental bias.

The roughly 42 donors, aged about 6 to 100 years, were systemically healthy Caucasian individuals from Russia. Each donor gave ten milliliters of peripheral blood, drawn into EDTA-treated Vacutainer tubes. PBMCs were isolated by Ficoll-Paque density-gradient centrifugation, with at least 6 million obtained per sample. Total RNA was extracted from PBMCs with Trizol reagent, with at least 6 micrograms obtained per sample. Naive CD45RAhigh/CD27high T cell percentages were measured by flow cytometry on a PBMC aliquot from every donor. Taken from the germline V gene, the CDR1 and CDR2 loops are SGHRS and YFSETQ. The CDR3 starts with the cysteine, ends with the phenylalanine, and has 14 residues. The DNA shown is the 42-base CDR3, in frame from base 1. The junction shows trimming of 4 bases on V and 2 bases on J, and the gene matches do not reach 6 bases of it. Receptor amplification or capture employed 5' RACE. TCRdb records Illumina HiSeq 2500 as the sequencer. A second 7 to 11 cycle PCR used a sample-barcoded 5' primer and a J-beta primer mix. Each TCR beta cDNA molecule received a unique molecular identifier from a template-switch 5' adaptor carrying 12 random nucleotides. Each sample yielded at least 3 million CDR3-containing paired-end reads. First-strand cDNA synthesis was performed from all RNA using the Mint cDNA synthesis kit, with priming by a TRBC-specific oligonucleotide. All cDNA was treated with uracil-DNA glycosylase and then went through a first 18-cycle PCR with the universal primers M1SS and BC2_uni_R. Per the authors' processing: Each sample was normalized by randomly selecting 1 million high-quality reads, each carrying a distinct molecular identifier. Reads sharing molecular identifiers were discarded rather than binned into consensus sequences. CDR3 identification, clonotype clustering and error correction used MiTCR with a Q25 quality threshold and the strictest error-elimination algorithm. Lower-bound total TCR beta diversity was estimated with a nonparametric unseen species model using Euler transformation. TCRdb handled the public reads itself, with Q25 trimming in fastp and clone calling in MiXCR, and kept productive beta chains. When rows share a CDR3 protein, they turn into one entry using the most common DNA and genes. TCRdb, not the original authors, processed these V and J calls. The sample table shows about 1.4 million distinct CDR3 sequences, and 45% to 70% are seen once. Over 6.5% of the sample comes from the top ten.

General study outcomes and caveats: As age increased, observed TCR beta diversity per million T cells dropped in a roughly linear way, and a significant reduction was already evident by age roughly 40. The percentage of naive T cells measured by flow cytometry correlated strongly with observed TCR beta diversity. Bulk unsorted PBMC profiling prevented conclusive comparison of naive and antigen-experienced compartments. Because the CMV infection status of the donors was unknown, age-related changes in expanded clonotypes may potentially have been confounded. Compared with the aged group, the long-lived group had more naive CD4+ T cells, fewer expanded clones and increased TCR diversity, a pattern suggesting age selection. Total diversity estimates from one million sequenced T cells were considered lower bounds and underestimates.

The sample consisted of blood. The receptor chain draws on TRBV5-1 and TRBJ2-7, with 7 bases in between that match TRBD1. The TCR originated in a man aged 18-30 years in good health. The DNA is TGCGCCAGCAGCCAGGGGGACGGAGCCTACGAGCAGTACTTC. The resulting protein is CASSQGDGAYEQYF.